This paragraph reports one T cell receptor (beta chain). The antigen remains undetermined. The PCR employed 60 Vbeta primers together with 13 Jbeta primers. Authors' data handling: An analysis that came later counted 80 million or so unique TCR beta chains, 10 million to 11 million shared. Data came from immunoSEQ multiplex PCR; TCRdb stores just in-frame clones and leaves some out. V, J and clone size derive from that table, while D and trimming were established from the DNA sequence. Among roughly 110,000 clones, 82% were seen once, and the ten largest hold roughly 2.5%. This CDR3 has 16 residues. V was clipped by 1 base and J by 3 bases; unmatched bases: 9. The germline gives CDR1 MGHDK, CDR2 SYGVNS. The sample is drawn from a study of cytomegalovirus exposure and HLA in healthy donors. In the study overall: Genotyping showed 81% of roughly 390 donors falling in the Caucasian-associated ancestry cluster. Study-level results: Association of a missense DCLRE1C variant with TCR beta V- and J-gene trimming was reported in a later analysis. A further, later analysis showed that HLA-associated TCR beta chains (compared with equally common others) were more clonally expanded.

This chain connects TRBV25-1 to TRBJ2-7, with 7 bases fitting TRBD2. This TCR came from a man aged 30 to 39 in good health and CMV-seropositive. The specimen was PBMCs. CDR3 residues: CASSELSGPGGYEQYF. The CDR3 DNA is TGTGCCAGCAGTGAATTGTCAGGGCCGGGGGGCTACGAGCAGTACTTC.